The T cell receptor beta chain described here comes from a study of graft-versus-host responses after intestinal transplantation. As for the study in general: Those transplanted obtained multivisceral, liver-intestinal, or isolated intestinal grafts.

Profiled with immunoSEQ multiplex PCR; TCRdb holds only in-frame clones, not every one. Here the sample spans over 100,000 clones, 85% to 95% being singletons. Germline CDR1 is MDHEN and CDR2 is SYDVKM. J lost 0 bases, V lost 6 bases, and 4 bases had no gene match. The CDR3 covers 14 residues. Study results and limitations: The presence of high graft-versus-host to host-versus-graft clonal ratios in allografts characterized patients with graft-donor T cell macrochimerism. There were GvH clones found in recipient marrow, and some of them appeared first in ileum or blood.

This clone was seen once. The antigen remains undetermined. The TCR originated in a human donor who was the organ donor for an intestinal transplant. The chain couples TRBV28 to TRBJ1-1; TRBD1 matches at 7 bases. This specimen was unstimulated CD8+ T cells sorted from spleen or lymph node cells, taken before transplant. The CDR3 DNA sequence: TGTGCCAGCAGGGGACAGAGCATGAACACTGAAGCTTTCTTT. Its protein product is CASRGQSMNTEAFF. Drawing the rest from reference TRBV28 and TRBJ1-1, the complete variable domain is DVKVTQSSRYLVKRTGEKVFLECVQDMDHENMFWYRQDPGLGLRLIYFSYDVKMKEKGDIPEGYSVSREKKERFSLILESASTNQTSMYLCASRGQSMNTEAFFGQGTRLTVV.